This TCR beta chain was profiled in a study of blood T cell repertoires in COVID-19. With 5 bases removed from V and 0 bases from J, the gap between germline ends came to 4 bases. CDR3 length: 13 amino acids. Germline CDR1 is WNHNN and CDR2 is SYGVQD (reference sequence). Generated by immunoSEQ multiplex PCR, the TCRdb table keeps only in-frame clones and is missing some. The table includes 250,000 to 300,000 clones, 65% to 90% detected once. The chain joins TRBV10-1 to TRBJ2-2, with D uncertain. Specimen: peripheral blood. This TCR was sampled from a woman aged 70-85 years with COVID-19, enrolled during active disease. CDR3 nucleotides: TGCGCCAGCAGTATCACGAACACCGGGGAGCTGTTTTTT. This gives the protein CASSITNTGELFF.